This T cell receptor beta chain is drawn from a study of blood T cell repertoires in COVID-19. Generated by immunoSEQ multiplex PCR, the TCRdb table keeps only in-frame clones and is missing some. The data contain about 480,000 clones, about 89% of them seen just once; the ten biggest clones take up roughly 4%. This CDR3 comprises 13 residues. Per the germline V gene, CDR1 is SQVTM and CDR2 is ANQGSEA. The germline V and J ends were trimmed by 3 bases and 8 bases, with 16 bases remaining between them. Sequencing was performed on peripheral blood. This clonotype was obtained from a woman aged 25 to 45 with acute or convalescent COVID-19. The chain has TRBV29-1 and TRBJ1-2; perhaps TRBD1 as D (6 bases). The CDR3 protein is CSVDPDRTTGYTF. The CDR3 DNA follows: TGCAGCGTTGACCCAGACAGGACCACCGGCTACACCTTC. Looking up the rest from reference TRBV29-1 and TRBJ1-2 gives the full variable domain: SAVISQKPSRDICQRGTSLTIQCQVDSQVTMMFWYRQQPGQSLTLIATANQGSEATYESGFVIDKFPISRPNLTFSTLTVSNMSPEDSSIYLCSVDPDRTTGYTFGSGTRLTVV.